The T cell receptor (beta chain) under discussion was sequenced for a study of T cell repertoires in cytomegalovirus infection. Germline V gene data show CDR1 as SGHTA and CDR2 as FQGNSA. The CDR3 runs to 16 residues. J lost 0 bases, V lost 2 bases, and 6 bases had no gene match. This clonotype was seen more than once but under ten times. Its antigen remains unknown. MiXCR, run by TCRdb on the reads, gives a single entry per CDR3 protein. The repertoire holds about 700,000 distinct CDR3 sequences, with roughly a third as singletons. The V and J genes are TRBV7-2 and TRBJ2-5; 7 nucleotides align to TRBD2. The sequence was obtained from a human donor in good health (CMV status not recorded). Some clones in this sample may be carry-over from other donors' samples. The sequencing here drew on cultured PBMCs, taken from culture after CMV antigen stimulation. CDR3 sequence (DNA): TGTGCCAGCAGCTTAACCCTAGCGGTCAACCAAGAGACCCAGTACTTC. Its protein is CASSLTLAVNQETQYF. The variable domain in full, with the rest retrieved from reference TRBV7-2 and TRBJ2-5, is GAGVSQSPSNKVTEKGKDVELRCDPISGHTALYWYRQSLGQGLEFLIYFQGNSAPDKSGLPSDRFSAERTGGSVSTLTIQRTQQEDSAVYLCASSLTLAVNQETQYFGPGTRLLVL.